The 20 T cell receptor beta chains presented below share a single source sample, sequenced in a study of control samples from healthy donors and cancer patients. Libraries were prepared by immunoSEQ multiplex PCR; TCRdb keeps only in-frame clonotypes and omits some of them. The table has 35,000 to 50,000 clones, around 94% seen once. Material for sequencing was blood. The origin of the receptors is a man in his 60s in good health.

The CDR3 loop reads CAWSVFSDTQYF. The DNA for the CDR3 is TGTGCCTGGAGTGTTTTCTCAGATACGCAGTATTTT. This rearrangement joins TRBV30 to TRBJ2-3; no definite D call. The V end was cut by 0 bases, the J end by 4 bases, with 5 bases between. This CDR3 is built from 12 residues. CDR1 is GTSNPN and CDR2 is SVGIG in the germline V gene (reference sequence).

The CDR3 sequence: CASSQDLGNSPLHF. Here the CDR3 DNA reads TGTGCCAGCAGCCAAGATCTGGGGAATTCACCCCTCCACTTT. The rearrangement links TRBV14 to TRBJ1-6; D not resolved. Trimming took 0 bases from V and 7 from J, leaving 7 bases between them. Germline V CDR1 and CDR2: SGHDN, FVKESK. There are 14 residues in the CDR3.

V is TRBV6-5 and J is TRBJ2-5; D is undetermined. Germline-derived CDR1 and CDR2 are MNHEY and SVGAGI. The ends were cut back, 6 bases at V and 5 bases at J, with 7 bases in the middle. The CDR3 runs 11 residues. CDR3 coding DNA: TGTGCCAGCAGCCAGTACGAGACCCAGTACTTC. Its translation: CASSQYETQYF.

The chain joins TRBV10-1 to TRBJ2-3; possible D gene TRBD2, 5 bases. The CDR3 has 13 residues. V lost 6 bases to trimming and J lost 2 bases, with 9 bases between them. The V gene's germline CDR1 is WNHNN and CDR2 SYGVQD (reference sequence). Here the CDR3 DNA reads TGCGCCAGCAGGGACGGGATCACAGATACGCAGTATTTT. This encodes CASRDGITDTQYF.

The rearrangement links TRBV28 to TRBJ1-5, with D unresolved. CDR3 length: 13 amino acids. V was cut by 2 bases and J by 3 bases, with 5 bases left in between. Looked up from germline, CDR1 is MDHEN and CDR2 is SYDVKM. The DNA of the CDR3 is TGTGCCAGCAGTTTACCACCCAATCAGCCCCAGCATTTT. Translation gives CASSLPPNQPQHF.

This clone was seen once. The chain uses TRBV5-6 and TRBJ1-5; TRBD1 agrees at 8 bases. V lost 1 base and J lost 2; bases outside the gene matches: 5. Germline lookup yields CDR1 SGHDT and CDR2 YYEEEE. The CDR3 has 16 amino acids. CDR3 protein: CASSLRLGQGNQPQHF. In DNA, the CDR3 is TGTGCCAGCAGCTTGCGTCTGGGACAGGGCAATCAGCCCCAGCATTTT.

The sample holds one count of this clone. The J gene is TRBJ2-1, the V gene TRBV7-2, with 9 bases matching TRBD1. The V and J ends lost 1 base and 4 bases, in that order; junction bases with no gene match: 11. CDR1 is SGHTA, CDR2 FQGNSA, per germline. This CDR3 is 18 amino acids long. The CDR3 DNA is TGTGCCAGCAGCTTAGGGGGGACAGGGAGGCCTCTTTACAATGAGCAGTTCTTC. This codes for CASSLGGTGRPLYNEQFF.

The chain has TRBV13 and TRBJ2-7, with 7 bases that match TRBD1. There are 15 residues in the CDR3. The V and J ends lost 0 bases and 4 bases, in that order; junction bases with no gene match: 6. CDR1 is PRHDT, CDR2 FYEKMQ, per germline (reference sequence). For the CDR3, the DNA is TGTGCCAGCAGCTTAGGTGGTACAGGGGTATACGAGCAGTACTTC. Translating it yields CASSLGGTGVYEQYF. Looking up the rest from reference TRBV13 and TRBJ2-7 gives the full variable domain: AAGVIQSPRHLIKEKRETATLKCYPIPRHDTVYWYQQGPGQDPQFLISFYEKMQSDKGSIPDRFSAQQFSDYHSELNMSSLELGDSALYFCASSLGGTGVYEQYFGPGTRLTVT.

The chain combines TRBV11-2 with TRBJ1-1; D remains ambiguous. The CDR3 runs to 15 residues. The V gene lost 3 bases and the J gene lost 4 bases, with 15 bases spanning the gap. The germline gives CDR1 SGHAT, CDR2 FQNNGV. The CDR3 loop is CASSFLTSGFTEAFF. CDR3 sequence (DNA): TGTGCCAGCAGCTTCCTCACGTCAGGTTTCACTGAAGCTTTCTTT.

The J gene is TRBJ1-1, the V gene TRBV20-1; D call uncertain. Trimming took 6 bases from V and 8 from J, leaving 13 bases between them. Germline V gives CDR1 DFQATT, CDR2 SNEGSKA (reference sequence). The CDR3 runs to 11 residues. The CDR3 DNA sequence: TGCAGTGCCCCCCTTGGGTTCGAAGCTTTCTTT. Translated: CSAPLGFEAFF.

The V call is TRBV18, the J call TRBJ2-5; D is possibly TRBD1 or TRBD2 (5 bases each). V was clipped by 3 bases and J by 4 bases, with 12 bases between them. Germline-derived CDR1 and CDR2 are KGHSH and LQKENI. There are 14 residues in the CDR3. CDR3 loop: CASSPSGTVETQYF. CDR3 nucleotide sequence: TGTGCCAGCTCACCCTCCGGGACCGTAGAGACCCAGTACTTC.

The chain joins TRBV20-1 to TRBJ2-1, with 11 bases aligning to TRBD2. This CDR3 contains 16 residues. The V gene's germline CDR1 is DFQATT and CDR2 SNEGSKA (reference sequence). V trimming: 3 bases; J trimming: 2 bases; junction bases outside the gene matches: 6. Written as DNA, the CDR3 is TGCAGTGCTAGTACTAGCGGGAGAGTAACCTACAATGAGCAGTTCTTC. This sequence encodes CSASTSGRVTYNEQFF.

This clone has just one count. The chain combines TRBV5-1 with TRBJ2-1; D is undetermined. Trimming shortened V by 4 bases and J by 0 bases, and 20 bases separated the two germline ends. The CDR3 extends over 18 amino acids. Germline-derived CDR1 and CDR2 are SGHRS and YFSETQ. The CDR3 loop is CASSPMVRGRSSYNEQFF. The CDR3 nucleotides are TGCGCCAGCAGCCCCATGGTCCGCGGCAGGAGCTCCTACAATGAGCAGTTCTTC.

This clone was seen once. The chain combines TRBV10-3 with TRBJ2-7, with TRBD1 matching 9 bases. The CDR3 is 16 residues long. Unmatched junction bases numbered 15, after V lost 6 bases and J lost 6 bases. Germline V gives CDR1 ENHRY, CDR2 SYGVKD. CDR3 sequence: CAIRTPWTGAESEQYF. The CDR3 DNA reads as TGTGCCATCAGGACCCCCTGGACAGGGGCCGAGAGCGAGCAGTACTTC.

The chain has TRBV6-5 and TRBJ1-5; D is unresolved. Trimming left V 2 bases short and J 5 bases short, with 7 bases between. CDR1 MNHEY and CDR2 SVGAGI come from the germline V gene. The CDR3 runs 13 residues. Here the CDR3 DNA reads TGTGCCAGCAGTTACGAGTGGGATCAGCCCCAGCATTTT. Translating it yields CASSYEWDQPQHF.

The gene calls are TRBV29-1 and TRBJ2-1; D unclear. Germline values: CDR1 SQVTM, CDR2 ANQGSEA. V lost 6 bases, J lost 5 bases, and 17 bases lay in between. The length of the CDR3 is 14 residues. The CDR3 DNA sequence: TGCAGCGTAGATCCGCACGACCCCAACAATGAGCAGTTCTTC. Encoded protein: CSVDPHDPNNEQFF.

The J gene is TRBJ1-5, the V gene TRBV14; no clear D. Germline V lookup: CDR1 SGHDN, CDR2 FVKESK. The V end was cut by 0 bases, the J end by 5 bases, with 14 bases between. CDR3 size: 16 residues. CDR3 coding DNA: TGTGCCAGCAGCCAAGATCGGTCCGGAGGCCATCAGCCCCAGCATTTT. Amino acids: CASSQDRSGGHQPQHF.

Only one count was recorded for this clone. The chain uses TRBV24-1 and TRBJ2-5, with TRBD2 identical over 10 bases. The CDR3 covers 17 residues. V lost 3 bases and J lost 1; bases outside the gene matches: 7. CDR1 and CDR2 from the germline V gene are KGHDR and SFDVKD. The CDR3 DNA follows: TGTGCCACCAGTGATCCACTGGGGACTAGCGCCCAAGAGACCCAGTACTTC. It is translated as CATSDPLGTSAQETQYF.

This clone occurred once. The chain uses TRBV12-3 or TRBV12-4 and TRBJ2-7, with D uncertain. The CDR3 has 12 residues. Trimming removed 3 bases from V and 3 bases from J, with 6 bases in between. This CDR3 reads CASSFVGYEQYF. DNA for the CDR3: TGTGCCAGCAGTTTTGTCGGCTACGAGCAGTACTTC.

The J gene is TRBJ1-3, the V gene TRBV5-1; perhaps TRBD1 as D (6 bases). The length of the CDR3 is 14 residues. The germline gives CDR1 SGHRS, CDR2 YFSETQ. V was clipped by 7 bases and J by 1 base, with 12 bases between them. As DNA, the CDR3 is TGCGCCAGCGCCATGGACAGATCTGGAAACACCATATATTTT. Encoded protein: CASAMDRSGNTIYF.